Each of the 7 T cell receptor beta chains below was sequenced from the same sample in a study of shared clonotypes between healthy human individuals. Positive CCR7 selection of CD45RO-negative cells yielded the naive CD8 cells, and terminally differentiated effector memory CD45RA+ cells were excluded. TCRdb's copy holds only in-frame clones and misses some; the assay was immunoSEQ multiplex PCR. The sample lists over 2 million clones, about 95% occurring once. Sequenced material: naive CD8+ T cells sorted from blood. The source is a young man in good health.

The CDR3 reads CASSESAGWAAISTGELFF. Written as DNA, the CDR3 is TGCGCCAGCAGTGAGTCAGCAGGGTGGGCTGCTATTAGCACCGGGGAGCTGTTTTTT. The chain employs TRBV10-1 and TRBJ2-2, with D possibly being TRBD1 (5 bases). V gave up 0 bases and J gave up 4 bases, with 21 bases separating them. Looked up from germline, CDR1 is WNHNN and CDR2 is SYGVQD (reference sequence). The CDR3 spans 19 residues.

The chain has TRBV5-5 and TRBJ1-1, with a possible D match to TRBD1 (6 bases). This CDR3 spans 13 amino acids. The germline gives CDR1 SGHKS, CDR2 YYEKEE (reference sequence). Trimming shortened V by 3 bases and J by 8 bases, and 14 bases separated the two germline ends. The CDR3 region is CASSSPAGAEAFF. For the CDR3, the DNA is TGTGCCAGCAGCTCCCCCGCAGGGGCCGAAGCTTTCTTT. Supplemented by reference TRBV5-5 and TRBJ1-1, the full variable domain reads DAGVTQSPTHLIKTRGQQVTLRCSPISGHKSVSWYQQVLGQGPQFIFQYYEKEERGRGNFPDRFSARQFPNYSSELNVNALLLGDSALYLCASSSPAGAEAFFGQGTRLTVV.

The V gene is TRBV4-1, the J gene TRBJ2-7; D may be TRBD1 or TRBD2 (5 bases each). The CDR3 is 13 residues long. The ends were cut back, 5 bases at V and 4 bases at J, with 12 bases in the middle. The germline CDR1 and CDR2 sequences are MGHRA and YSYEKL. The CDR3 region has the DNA TGCGCCAGCAGCTTGGGACGGGAATACGAGCAGTACTTC. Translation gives CASSLGREYEQYF.

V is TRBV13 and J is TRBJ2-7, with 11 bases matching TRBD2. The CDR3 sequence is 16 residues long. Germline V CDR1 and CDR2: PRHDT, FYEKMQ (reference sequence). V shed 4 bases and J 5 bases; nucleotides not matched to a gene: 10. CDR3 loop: CASSYRLAGPWDEQYF. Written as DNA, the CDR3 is TGTGCCAGCAGCTACCGACTAGCGGGGCCCTGGGACGAGCAGTACTTC. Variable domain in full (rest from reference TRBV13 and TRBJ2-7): AAGVIQSPRHLIKEKRETATLKCYPIPRHDTVYWYQQGPGQDPQFLISFYEKMQSDKGSIPDRFSAQQFSDYHSELNMSSLELGDSALYFCASSYRLAGPWDEQYFGPGTRLTVT.

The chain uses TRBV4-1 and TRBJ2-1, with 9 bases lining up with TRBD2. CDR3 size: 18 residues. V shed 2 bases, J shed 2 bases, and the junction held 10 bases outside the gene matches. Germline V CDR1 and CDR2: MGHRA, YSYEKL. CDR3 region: CASSQTGSGSMTYNEQFF. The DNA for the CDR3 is TGCGCCAGCAGCCAAACAGGTAGCGGGAGCATGACCTACAATGAGCAGTTCTTC.

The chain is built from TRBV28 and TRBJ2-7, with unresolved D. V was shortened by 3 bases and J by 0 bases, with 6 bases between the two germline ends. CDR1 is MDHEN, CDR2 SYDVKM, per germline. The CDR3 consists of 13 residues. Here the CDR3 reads CASSFWSSYEQYF. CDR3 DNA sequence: TGTGCCAGCAGTTTCTGGAGCTCCTACGAGCAGTACTTC.

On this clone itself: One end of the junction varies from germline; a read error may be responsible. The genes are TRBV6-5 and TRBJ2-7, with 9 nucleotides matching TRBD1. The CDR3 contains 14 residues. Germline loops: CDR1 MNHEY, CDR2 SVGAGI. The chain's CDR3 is CASSYALSRDRENF. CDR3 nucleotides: TGTGCCAGCAGTTACGCCCTTTCCCGGGACAGGGAGAACTTC.